This T cell receptor (beta chain) was captured in a study of tissue T cells after allogeneic stem cell transplantation. Study-wide results and caveats: This small cohort was clinically heterogeneous, and sampling depth was a limitation.

Here immunoSEQ multiplex PCR was the method, and the copy in TCRdb shows in-frame clones only, minus some. The sample has more than 4,500 clones, about half seen once. Comment on this clone: Its antigen is as yet unknown. Mouse gene names and germline throughout. Read data end 1 residue before the CDR3 end; the end is taken from the germline J gene.

CDR3 length: 16 amino acids. Trimming cost V 1 base and J 0 bases; bases outside gene matches: 2. Germline loops: CDR1 NSHNY, CDR2 SYGAGN. The sample's time point: mouse harvest day 7 after allogeneic transplant. Tail vein injection delivered 10^7 T-cell-depleted bone marrow cells and 10^6 splenic CD5+ T cells. The receptor comes from a female BALB/c mouse given C57BL/6 T cells with graft-versus-host disease after an allogeneic hematopoietic cell transplant. This chain connects TRBV13-1 to TRBJ2-4; 10 bases fit TRBD2. Input material: gut tissue. CDR3 loop: CASSDSWGGSQNTLYF. CDR3 DNA (partial): TGTGCCAGCAGTGATAGCTGGGGGGGCAGTCAAAACACCTTGTAC.